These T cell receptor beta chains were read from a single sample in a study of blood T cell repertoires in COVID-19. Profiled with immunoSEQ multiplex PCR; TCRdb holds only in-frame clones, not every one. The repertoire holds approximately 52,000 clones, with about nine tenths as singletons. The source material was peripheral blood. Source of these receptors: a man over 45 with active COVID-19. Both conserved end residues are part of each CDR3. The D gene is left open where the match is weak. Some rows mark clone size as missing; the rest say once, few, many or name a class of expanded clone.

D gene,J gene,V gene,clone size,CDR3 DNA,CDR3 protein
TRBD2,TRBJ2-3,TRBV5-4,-,TGTGCCAGCAGCCACGGACTAGCGGAGGGACGGGATACGCAGTATTTT,CASSHGLAEGRDTQYF
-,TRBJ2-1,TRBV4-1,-,TGCGCCAGCAGCCAAGCCGCCGGTTACAATGAGCAGTTCTTC,CASSQAAGYNEQFF
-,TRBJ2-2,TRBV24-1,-,TGTGCCACCAGTGATTTAGGGGGAACCGGGGAGCTGTTTTTT,CATSDLGGTGELFF
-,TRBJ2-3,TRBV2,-,TGTGCCAGCAGTGGGTGGGGGGTTCAATGGTCAGATACGCAGTATTTT,CASSGWGVQWSDTQYF
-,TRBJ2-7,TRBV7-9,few,TGTGCCAGCAGCTTAGACCAGCGGGCCTACGAGCAGTACTTC,CASSLDQRAYEQYF
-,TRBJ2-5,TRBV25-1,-,TGTGCCAGCAGTGCTAAAGAGACCCAGTACTTC,CASSAKETQYF
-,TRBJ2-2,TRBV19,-,TGTGCCAGTAGTGCGACTGAAACCGGGGAGCTGTTTTTT,CASSATETGELFF
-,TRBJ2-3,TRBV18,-,TGTGCCAGCTCAGCCGACAGTCACACAGATACGCAGTATTTT,CASSADSHTDTQYF
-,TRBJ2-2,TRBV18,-,TGTGCCAGCTCACCTCGCTGGGGACTTCGGGGAACCAACACCGGGGAGCTGTTTTTT,CASSPRWGLRGTNTGELFF
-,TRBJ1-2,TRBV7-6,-,TGTGCCAGCAGCTCGGACAGTAACTATGGCTACACCTTC,CASSSDSNYGYTF
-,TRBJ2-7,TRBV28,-,TGTGCCAGCAGACTAGACGGGTACGAGCAGTACTTC,CASRLDGYEQYF
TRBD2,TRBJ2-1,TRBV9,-,TGTGCCAGCAGCTACATAAGCGGGGGGTCCTACAATGAGCAGTTCTTC,CASSYISGGSYNEQFF
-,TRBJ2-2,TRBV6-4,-,TGTGCCAGCAGTCCCAAGACCGGGGCCGGGGAGCTGTTTTTT,CASSPKTGAGELFF
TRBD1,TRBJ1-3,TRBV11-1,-,TGTGCCAGCAGCCGGGACAGGGGGCGCGGAAACACCATATATTTT,CASSRDRGRGNTIYF
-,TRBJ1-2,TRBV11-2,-,TGTGCCAGCAGCTTAGACTGGTTAGCTAACTATGGCTACACCTTC,CASSLDWLANYGYTF
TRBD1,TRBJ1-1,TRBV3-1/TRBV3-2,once,TGTGCCAGCAGCCAAGGCTTTTCGGTGGCCGGGACAGGGTTGACTTTCTTT,CASSQGFSVAGTGLTFF
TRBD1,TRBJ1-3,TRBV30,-,TGTGCCTGGAGCACAGGGCAGGGGGCCTCTGGAAACACCATATATTTT,CAWSTGQGASGNTIYF
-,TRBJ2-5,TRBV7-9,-,TGTGCCAGCAGCCGGGATGAGACCCAGTACTTC,CASSRDETQYF
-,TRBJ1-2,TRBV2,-,TGTGCCAGCGGGATGCAGGGGAATGGGGGCTACACCTTC,CASGMQGNGGYTF
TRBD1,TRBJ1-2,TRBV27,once,TGTGCCAGCAGTCCCAGACAGGGGATAGGCTATGGCTACACCTTC,CASSPRQGIGYGYTF
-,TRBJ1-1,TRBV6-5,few,TGTGCCGGCGGCATGGGTCCGAACACTGAAGCTTTCTTT,CAGGMGPNTEAFF
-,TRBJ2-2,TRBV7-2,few,TGTGCCAGCAGCTTCCTGGGGCAGCCTACCGGGGAGCTGTTTTTT,CASSFLGQPTGELFF
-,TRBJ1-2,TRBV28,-,TGTGCCAGCGGACTACATGCGAACTATGGCTACACCTTC,CASGLHANYGYTF
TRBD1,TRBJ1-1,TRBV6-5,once,TGTGCCAGCAGTTACGACAGGGGGATCAGGGAAGCTTTCTTT,CASSYDRGIREAFF
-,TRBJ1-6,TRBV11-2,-,TGTGCCAGCAGCTTAGCAGGGGCGGCTTCACCCCTCCACTTT,CASSLAGAASPLHF
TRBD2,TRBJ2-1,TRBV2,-,TGTGCCAGCAGTCGACTAGCGGGAGTCAATGAGCAGTTCTTC,CASSRLAGVNEQFF
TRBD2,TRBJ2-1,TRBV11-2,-,TGTGCCAGCAGCACCAGACTAGCGTTGTCCTACAATGAGCAGTTCTTC,CASSTRLALSYNEQFF
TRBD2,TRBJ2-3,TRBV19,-,TGTGCCAGTAGTTCCAGCGGGGGGGGAGATACGCAGTATTTT,CASSSSGGGDTQYF
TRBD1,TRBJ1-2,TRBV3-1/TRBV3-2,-,TGTGCCAGCAGCCCCACCCCGGGACAGGGACTCTACTACACCTTC,CASSPTPGQGLYYTF
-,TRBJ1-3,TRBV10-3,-,TGTGCCATCACCACAGGGCAAGGAAACACCATATATTTT,CAITTGQGNTIYF
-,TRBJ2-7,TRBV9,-,TGTGCCAGCAGCGTCCGGGACACCTACTACGAGCAGTACTTC,CASSVRDTYYEQYF
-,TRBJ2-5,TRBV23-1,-,TGCGCCAGCAGTCACGTTAGCCGGGTCAAAGAGACCCAGTACTTC,CASSHVSRVKETQYF
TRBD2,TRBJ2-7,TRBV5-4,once,TGTGCCAGCAGACCTAGCGGGAGCCACGAGCAGTACTTC,CASRPSGSHEQYF
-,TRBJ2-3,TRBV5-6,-,TGTGCCAGCAGCCCGTTCCCCGTGACAGATACGCAGTATTTT,CASSPFPVTDTQYF
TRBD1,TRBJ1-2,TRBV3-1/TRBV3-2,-,TGTGCCAGCAGCCTCCGTCCGAGACAGGGGCGGTTTGGATCTAACTATGGCTACACCTTC,CASSLRPRQGRFGSNYGYTF
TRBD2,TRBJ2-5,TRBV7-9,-,TGTGCCAGCAGCCCGGGACTAACACCGGGAAAAGAGACCCAGTACTTC,CASSPGLTPGKETQYF
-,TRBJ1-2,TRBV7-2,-,TGTGCCAGCAGCTTAGGTCCTAGGCCAGGGCCTAACTATGGCTACACCTTC,CASSLGPRPGPNYGYTF
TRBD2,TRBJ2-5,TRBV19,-,TGTGCCAGTCGAGCGGGGGAGACCCAGTACTTC,CASRAGETQYF
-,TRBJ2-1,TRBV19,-,TGTGCCAGTCGCCCGAGCTCCTACAATGAGCAGTTCTTC,CASRPSSYNEQFF
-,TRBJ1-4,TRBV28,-,TGTGCCAGCAGTCCCCCAGGGCGCGACAGACTGTTTTTT,CASSPPGRDRLFF
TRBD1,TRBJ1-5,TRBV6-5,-,TGTGCCAGCAGTCACAGGGGGCACAATCAGCCCCAGCATTTT,CASSHRGHNQPQHF
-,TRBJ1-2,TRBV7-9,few,TGTGCCAGCACCGATGCAGCAGTTCCGTCGACTATCGGCTACTATGGCTACACCTTC,CASTDAAVPSTIGYYGYTF
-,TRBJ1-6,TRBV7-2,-,TGTGCCAGCAGCTTAGATGGTTTAGGGGCTTCACCCCTCCACTTT,CASSLDGLGASPLHF
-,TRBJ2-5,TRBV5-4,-,TGTGCCAGCAGCTTGGGTGGCGCGGAGGAGACCCAGTACTTC,CASSLGGAEETQYF
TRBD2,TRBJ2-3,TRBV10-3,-,TGTGCCATCAGTGATCAACGCCTAGCGGGTGGGACAGATACGCAGTATTTT,CAISDQRLAGGTDTQYF
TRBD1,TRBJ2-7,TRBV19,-,TGTGCCAGTAGTCGTCAGGGGGATTACGAGCAGTACTTC,CASSRQGDYEQYF
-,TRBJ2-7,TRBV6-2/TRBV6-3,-,TGTGCCAGCAGTTACTCGAATACAGGGAAGGGAGAGCAGTACTTC,CASSYSNTGKGEQYF
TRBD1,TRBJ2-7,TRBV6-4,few,TGTGCCAGCAGTGATCCAGGGACAGTCAGCTCCTACGAGCAGTACTTC,CASSDPGTVSSYEQYF
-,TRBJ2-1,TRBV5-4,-,TGTGCCAGCAGCTTCTCCTACGACTCCTACAATGAGCAGTTCTTC,CASSFSYDSYNEQFF
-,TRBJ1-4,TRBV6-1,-,TGTGCCAGCAGTGAAAGGATAGGGGGTGAAAAACTGTTTTTT,CASSERIGGEKLFF
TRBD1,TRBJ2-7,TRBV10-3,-,TGTGCCATCAGTCGACAGGGGGGCGAGCAGTACTTC,CAISRQGGEQYF
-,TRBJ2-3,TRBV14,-,TGTGCCAGCAGCCAAGACGCGGGGCCCACAGATACGCAGTATTTT,CASSQDAGPTDTQYF
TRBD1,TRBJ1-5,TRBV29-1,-,TGCAGCGTTGAAGTGGACAGGGCTCAGCCCCAGCATTTT,CSVEVDRAQPQHF
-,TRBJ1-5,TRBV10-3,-,TGTGCTAACACAAGACAGGAGGATAGCAATCAGCCCCAGCATTTT,CANTRQEDSNQPQHF